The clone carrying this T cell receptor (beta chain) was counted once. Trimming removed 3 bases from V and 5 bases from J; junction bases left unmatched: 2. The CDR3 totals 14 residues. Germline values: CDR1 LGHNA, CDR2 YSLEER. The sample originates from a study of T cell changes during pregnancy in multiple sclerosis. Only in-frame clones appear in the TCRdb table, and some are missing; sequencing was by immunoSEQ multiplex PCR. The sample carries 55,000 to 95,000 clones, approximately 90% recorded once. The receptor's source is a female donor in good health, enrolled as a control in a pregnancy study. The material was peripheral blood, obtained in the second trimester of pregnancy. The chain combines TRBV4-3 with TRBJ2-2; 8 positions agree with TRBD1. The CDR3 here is CASSHQGATGELFF. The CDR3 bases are TGCGCCAGCAGCCACCAGGGGGCAACCGGGGAGCTGTTTTTT.